The 20 T cell receptor beta chains reported below all come from one sample, sequenced in a study of T cells in Graves' hyperthyroidism and ophthalmopathy. RNA transcripts provided the source from which TCR beta CDR3 regions were amplified. Using the HTBI primer set, a first-round RT-PCR was run on the TCR CDR3. TCRdb ran MiXCR on the multiplex PCR reads and lists one entry per CDR3 protein. Of about 350,000 distinct CDR3 sequences in the sample, 15% to 20% were seen once. The sample taken for sequencing was blood. These receptors came from a woman aged 40 to 50 with Graves' ophthalmopathy.

This chain uses TRBV27 with TRBJ1-5; possibly TRBD1 for D (6 bases). CDR1 is MNHEY, CDR2 SMNVEV, per germline (reference sequence). This CDR3 contains 15 residues. Between the trimmed V and J ends, which lost 2 bases and 2 bases, there was a span of 10 bases. The CDR3 here is CASSLMGAGNQPQHF. As DNA, the CDR3 is TGTGCCAGCAGTTTAATGGGGGCTGGCAATCAGCCCCAGCATTTT.

This clonotype was found many times. This rearrangement joins TRBV28 to TRBJ2-5; a possible D gene is TRBD1 (6 bases). The CDR3 loop spans 13 amino acids. Per germline, CDR1 MDHEN and CDR2 SYDVKM. V gave up 9 bases and J gave up 8 bases, with 19 bases separating them. CDR3 nucleotides: TGTGCCAGTTCCCTTGGGACATCGGTAACCCAGTACTTC. Translation: CASSLGTSVTQYF.

This sequence joins TRBV28 and TRBJ2-7, with 9 bases identical to TRBD2. The V gene end was trimmed by 7 bases and the J gene end by 4 bases; junction bases not matched to a gene: 14. The V gene's germline CDR1 is MDHEN and CDR2 SYDVKM. The length of the CDR3 is 16 residues. The CDR3 DNA follows: TGTGCCAGCACCACTACGGGAGGCGGGAGGGTGTACGAGCAGTACTTC. This gives the protein CASTTTGGGRVYEQYF.

The genes are TRBV11-2 and TRBJ1-2, with unresolved D. Germline loops: CDR1 SGHAT, CDR2 FQNNGV. The CDR3 has 15 amino acids. V dropped 0 bases and J dropped 2 bases, with 10 bases sitting between them. DNA for the CDR3: TGTGCCAGCAGCTTAGAAGGCAGCGCGAACTATGGCTACACCTTC. It specifies CASSLEGSANYGYTF.

This sequence joins TRBV20-1 and TRBJ1-5; 12 bases are a match to TRBD1. With V trimmed by 3 bases and J by 0 bases, 9 bases remained unmatched. Germline V gene data show CDR1 as DFQATT and CDR2 as SNEGSKA (reference sequence). This CDR3 has 18 residues. The CDR3 DNA is TGCAGTGCTAGTACCGGGACAGGGGGCCCCTATAGCAATCAGCCCCAGCATTTT. Its translation: CSASTGTGGPYSNQPQHF.

The table lists this clonotype with many counts. The conserved closing phenylalanine or tryptophan is absent in this CDR3, likely reflecting a read error. This chain uses TRBV11-2 with TRBJ1-1; a weak D match, TRBD1 (5 bases). The CDR3 runs 13 residues. CDR1 and CDR2 from the germline V gene are SGHAT and FQNNGV. V was cut by 7 bases and J by 7 bases, with 16 bases left in between. In DNA, the CDR3 is TGTGCCAGCAAAGTCGTGGCGGGGGGTGAAGCTTTCCTT. This encodes CASKVVAGGEAFL.

This clonotype showed up many times. The chain uses TRBV6-1 and TRBJ2-7, with TRBD2 matching over 7 bases. CDR1 and CDR2 from the germline V gene are MNHNS and SASEGT. CDR3 length: 18 amino acids. The junction had 17 bases not matched to a gene; V was cut back by 4 bases and J by 2 bases. The CDR3 reads CASSGYGPRLAGTYEQYF. The CDR3 bases are TGTGCCAGCAGTGGATACGGGCCAAGACTAGCAGGAACCTACGAGCAGTACTTC.

This clonotype was counted at least ten times. The chain carries TRBV28 and TRBJ2-5, with 10 bases aligning to TRBD2. V trimming: 2 bases; J trimming: 2 bases; junction bases outside the gene matches: 5. Germline CDR1 reads MDHEN; CDR2 reads SYDVKM. CDR3 length equals 16 residues. The DNA for the CDR3 is TGTGCCAGCAGTTTACAGAGCGGGAGGGGTCAAGAGACCCAGTACTTC. Its protein is CASSLQSGRGQETQYF.

The table lists this clonotype with a few counts. A much larger clone differs from this one at a single base, so this may be a read error. The CDR3 ends on some other residue instead of the conserved phenylalanine or tryptophan, so this is likely a read error. The chain has TRBV11-2 and TRBJ1-1; 10 bases map to TRBD1. J was trimmed by 3 bases and V by 5 bases; bases with no gene match: 12. This CDR3 comprises 17 residues. The germline V gene has CDR1 SGHAT and CDR2 FQNNGV. The CDR3 region is CASSLSGTGDFDTEAFL. In DNA form, the CDR3 reads TGTGCCAGCAGCCTCTCCGGGACAGGGGATTTTGACACTGAAGCTTTCCTT.

In this sample, this clonotype turned up a few times. The rearrangement links TRBV2 to TRBJ2-7, with D perhaps TRBD2 (5 bases). The CDR3 length is 12 residues. Germline lookup yields CDR1 SNHLY and CDR2 FYNNEI. Trimming removed 10 bases from V and 3 bases from J, with 13 bases in between. The CDR3 loop is CATRTEYYEQYF. For the CDR3, the DNA is TGTGCCACCCGGACTGAGTACTACGAGCAGTACTTC.

The table lists this clonotype with many counts. The rearrangement joins TRBV2 to TRBJ2-3; 10 bases map to TRBD2. The germline V gene encodes CDR1 SNHLY and CDR2 FYNNEI. The trim removed 7 bases at V and 0 bases at J, leaving 4 bases unmatched. The CDR3 runs to 15 residues. The CDR3 here is CASTGLADSTDTQYF. CDR3 DNA sequence: TGTGCCAGCACCGGACTAGCGGATAGCACAGATACGCAGTATTTT.

The chain couples TRBV7-9 to TRBJ2-7; 8 bases align to TRBD2. This CDR3 contains 14 residues. The junction had 5 bases not matched to a gene; V was cut back by 5 bases and J by 2 bases. Germline V gene data show CDR1 as SEHNR and CDR2 as FQNEAQ (reference sequence). CDR3 nucleotides: TGTGCCAGCAGCACAAGCGGGAGTGCCTACGAGCAGTACTTC. Translated, it gives CASSTSGSAYEQYF.

Many counts were recorded for this clonotype. The chain uses TRBV12-3 or TRBV12-4 and TRBJ2-5; 10 bases match TRBD2. With V trimmed by 7 bases and J by 3 bases, 14 bases remained unmatched. The CDR3 sequence is 17 residues long. For the CDR3, the DNA is TGTGCCAGCACTCCCGGTCGGGTAGCGGGAGGAAAAGAGACCCAGTACTTC. Translation gives CASTPGRVAGGKETQYF.

In this sample, this clonotype turned up many times. This sequence joins TRBV7-9 and TRBJ1-1; D not certain. Germline assignment: CDR1 SEHNR and CDR2 FQNEAQ (reference sequence). CDR3 length: 15 residues. The V gene lost 5 bases and the J gene lost 3 bases, with 16 bases spanning the gap. The CDR3 is CASSLEETGHTEAFF. The CDR3 coding sequence is TGTGCCAGCAGCCTCGAGGAGACCGGACACACTGAAGCTTTCTTT.

This clonotype was detected ten times or more. The chain joins TRBV6-5 to TRBJ2-7; D is unresolved. The germline CDR1 and CDR2 sequences are MNHEY and SVGAGI. Trimming took 4 bases from V and 1 from J, leaving 17 bases between them. The CDR3 length is 16 residues. The CDR3 is CASSFQGSPRSYEQYF. The CDR3 DNA sequence: TGTGCCAGCAGTTTTCAAGGGTCCCCCCGGTCCTACGAGCAGTACTTC.

The sample holds many counts of this clonotype. This chain links TRBV7-8 with TRBJ1-5, with TRBD1 identical over 8 bases. This CDR3 has 18 amino acids. After removal of 6 bases from V and 7 bases from J, the junction contained 20 bases not matched to a gene. Germline V gene lookup returns CDR1 SGHVS and CDR2 FQNEAQ. CDR3 amino acids: CASSYEGQGSSKRQPQHF. The CDR3 DNA reads TGTGCCAGCAGTTACGAAGGACAGGGAAGTTCAAAGAGGCAGCCCCAGCATTTT. The variable domain in full, with the rest retrieved from reference TRBV7-8 and TRBJ1-5, is GAGVSQSPRYKVAKRGQDVALRCDPISGHVSLFWYQQALGQGPEFLTYFQNEAQLDKSGLPSDRFFAERPEGSVSTLKIQRTQQEDSAVYLCASSYEGQGSSKRQPQHFGDGTRLSIL.

The table lists this clonotype with many counts. The chain recombines TRBV12-3 or TRBV12-4 with TRBJ2-4, with D possibly called TRBD1 or TRBD2 (7 bases each). Trimming removed 7 bases at V and 8 bases at J, with 18 bases between. The length of the CDR3 is 14 residues. The DNA of the CDR3 is TGTGCCAGCACTGGCAGGGGGGGAGGGGACATTCAGTACTTC. Translation: CASTGRGGGDIQYF.

This clonotype has ten or more counts. The chain couples TRBV27 to TRBJ2-5; D is perhaps TRBD2 (6 bases). The germline V gene encodes CDR1 MNHEY and CDR2 SMNVEV (reference sequence). The CDR3 loop spans 16 amino acids. The V end lost 5 bases, the J end lost 5 bases, and 21 bases lay between the germline ends. The CDR3 region has the DNA TGTGCCAGCAGTCCAAGGGGCGGGGTGGGTTGGGAGACCCAGTACTTC. Protein: CASSPRGGVGWETQYF.

This clonotype has a count of ten or more. The V call is TRBV12-3 or TRBV12-4, the J call TRBJ2-2; TRBD2 aligns across 7 bases. The CDR3 covers 14 residues. V trimming: 3 bases; J trimming: 6 bases; junction bases outside the gene matches: 4. The CDR3 region is CASSFGLAAGELFF. The CDR3 nucleotides are TGTGCCAGCAGTTTTGGTCTAGCGGCCGGGGAGCTGTTTTTT.

At least ten counts were recorded for this clonotype. The chain employs TRBV7-8 and TRBJ1-1; possible D gene TRBD1, 6 bases. This CDR3 has 16 residues. V gave up 5 bases and J gave up 0 bases, with 16 bases separating them. Germline loops: CDR1 SGHVS, CDR2 FQNEAQ. The CDR3 protein is CASSPRQVTMNTEAFF. In DNA form, the CDR3 reads TGTGCCAGCAGCCCCCGACAGGTGACTATGAACACTGAAGCTTTCTTT.